The sequence of this T cell receptor (beta chain) was determined in a study of T cells after yellow fever vaccination. At the level of the study: SMART-Seq v4 Ultra Low Input prepared the low-cell-number fractions. The study's findings and limits: Clones that expanded after primary vaccination mostly reappeared after the booster (roughly 95% CD4, approximately 87% CD8). The bulk population could contribute abundant contaminating clonotypes to FACS-sorted repertoires.

Concerning this clonotype: What it binds is unknown.

MiXCR, applied by TCRdb to the 5' RACE reads, yields one record per CDR3 protein. Of around 610,000 distinct CDR3 sequences listed, roughly 14% are singletons. The CDR3 totals 16 residues. Germline V gives CDR1 KGHDR, CDR2 SFDVKD. V was trimmed by 8 bases and J by 3 bases, leaving 21 bases between them. The V call is TRBV24-1, the J call TRBJ1-1; D might be TRBD1 (5 bases). This TCR came from a man aged 25 to 45 who received the YFV17D yellow fever vaccine. This material consisted of PBMCs, taken on the day of the yellow fever booster vaccination. Here the CDR3 reads CATKGLEGRVYTEAFF. The DNA of the CDR3 is TGTGCCACCAAGGGGTTGGAGGGTCGGGTATACACTGAAGCTTTCTTT.